This entry is about one T cell receptor (beta chain). This sample is part of a study of CD4 and CD8 cells across lung adenocarcinoma regions. Donors had localized lung adenocarcinoma, a non-small cell lung cancer. The CDR3 totals 13 residues. In germline, CDR1 is MNHEY, CDR2 SMNVEV (reference sequence). TCRdb re-called the PCR reads through MiXCR, storing one row per CDR3 protein. The table has 20,000 to 25,000 distinct CDR3 sequences, around 50% seen once. This rearrangement joins TRBV27 to TRBJ2-4; D is possibly TRBD1 or TRBD2 (6 bases each). The source is a female donor with lung adenocarcinoma. The CD4 and CD8 labels of this study may be unreliable. The sequencing sample was made of CD8+ T cells from the center of a lung tumor. Written as DNA, the CDR3 is TGTGGGATCGGGGGCCGTGACCAAGACACTCAGTACTTC. Amino acids: CGIGGRDQDTQYF.